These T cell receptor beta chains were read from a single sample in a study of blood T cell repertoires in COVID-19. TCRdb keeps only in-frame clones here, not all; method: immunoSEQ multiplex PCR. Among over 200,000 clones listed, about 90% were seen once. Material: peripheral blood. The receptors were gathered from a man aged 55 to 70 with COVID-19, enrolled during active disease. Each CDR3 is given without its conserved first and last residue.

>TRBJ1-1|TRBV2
ASSETGGATTEAF
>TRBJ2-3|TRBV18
ASSPRIEQGALRDTQY
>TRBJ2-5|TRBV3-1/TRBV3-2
ASSQTGGLRETQY
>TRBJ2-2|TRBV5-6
ASSLLATSGRYTGELF
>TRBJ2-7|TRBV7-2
ASSLLSPSGNSYEQY
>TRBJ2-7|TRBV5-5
ASSPDPGTYEQY
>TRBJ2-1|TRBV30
AWSATGRYNEQF
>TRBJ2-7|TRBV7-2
ASSLGFGRPGYEQY
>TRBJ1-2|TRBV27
ASSLSMAASNYGYT
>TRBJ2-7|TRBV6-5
ASIYTPYEQY
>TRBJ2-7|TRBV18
ASSPGTNYEQY
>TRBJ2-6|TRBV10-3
AISPGQGVSGANVLT
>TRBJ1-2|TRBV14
ASSQERALAGYT
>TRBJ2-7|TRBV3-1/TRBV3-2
ASSQDQFRLYEQY
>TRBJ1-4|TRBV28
ASRSPGIQGEKLF
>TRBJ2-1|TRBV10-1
ASSASGGRSRYNEQF
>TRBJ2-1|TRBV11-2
ASSPITRWPYNEQF